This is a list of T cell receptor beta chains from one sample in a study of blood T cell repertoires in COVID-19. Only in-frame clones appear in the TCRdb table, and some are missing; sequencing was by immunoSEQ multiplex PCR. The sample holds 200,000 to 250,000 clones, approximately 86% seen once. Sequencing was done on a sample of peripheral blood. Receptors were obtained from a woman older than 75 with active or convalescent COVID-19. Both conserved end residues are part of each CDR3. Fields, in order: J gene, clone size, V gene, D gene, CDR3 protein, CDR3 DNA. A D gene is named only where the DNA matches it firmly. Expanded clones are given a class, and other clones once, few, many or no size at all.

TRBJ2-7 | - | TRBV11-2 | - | CASSLRLYSFSYEQYF | TGTGCCAGCAGCTTAAGGCTGTACAGTTTCTCCTACGAGCAGTACTTC
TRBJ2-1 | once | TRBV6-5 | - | CASYSPGVDEQFF | TGTGCCAGCTACAGTCCCGGGGTAGATGAGCAGTTCTTC
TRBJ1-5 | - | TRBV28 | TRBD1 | CASSLWGQRNQPQHF | TGTGCCAGCAGTTTATGGGGACAGCGTAATCAGCCCCAGCATTTT
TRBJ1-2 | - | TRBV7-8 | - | CASSSGANPYGYTF | TGTGCCAGCAGCTCGGGTGCTAACCCTTATGGCTACACCTTC
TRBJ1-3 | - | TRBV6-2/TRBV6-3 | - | CASSGHGTSGNTIYF | TGTGCCAGCAGTGGGCATGGAACTTCTGGAAACACCATATATTTT
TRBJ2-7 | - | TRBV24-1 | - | CATSDHRRTGGTYEQYF | TGTGCCACCAGTGATCACCGAAGGACAGGAGGGACTTACGAGCAGTACTTC
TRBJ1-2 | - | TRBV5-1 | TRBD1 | CASSSTGTGYGYTF | TGCGCCAGCAGCTCAACCGGGACAGGCTATGGCTACACCTTC
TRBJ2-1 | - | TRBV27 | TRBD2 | CASSLAGGPLFF | TGTGCCAGCAGTTTAGCGGGAGGGCCCCTGTTCTTC
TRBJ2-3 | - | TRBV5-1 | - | CASSLVRVQADTQYF | TGCGCCAGCAGCTTGGTCAGGGTTCAGGCAGATACGCAGTATTTT
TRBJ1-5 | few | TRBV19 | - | CASSTHGSRAYSNQPQHF | TGTGCCAGTAGCACTCACGGGTCCAGGGCTTATAGCAATCAGCCCCAGCATTTT
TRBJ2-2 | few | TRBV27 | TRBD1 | CASTSSDRGLSNTGELFF | TGTGCCAGCACTTCGTCGGACAGGGGGCTATCGAACACCGGGGAGCTGTTTTTT
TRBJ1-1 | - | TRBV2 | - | CASSGAGGTEAFF | TGTGCCAGCAGTGGGGCGGGCGGCACTGAAGCTTTCTTT
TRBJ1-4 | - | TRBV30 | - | CAGHPAAGREKLFF | TGTGCCGGACACCCCGCGGCGGGACGTGAAAAACTGTTTTTT
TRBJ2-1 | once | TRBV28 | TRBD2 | CASSSSSGGIYNEQFF | TGTGCCAGCAGTTCTTCTAGCGGGGGAATCTACAATGAGCAGTTCTTC
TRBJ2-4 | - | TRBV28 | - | CASSPGGGGVVYIQYF | TGTGCCAGCAGCCCTGGAGGAGGGGGGGTCGTCTACATTCAGTACTTC
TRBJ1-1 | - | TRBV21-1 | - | CASSEQDREDTEAFF | TGTGCCAGCAGCGAACAAGACAGGGAAGACACTGAAGCTTTCTTT
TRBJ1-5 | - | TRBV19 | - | CASSIMQGRDQPQHF | TGTGCCAGTAGTATAATGCAGGGTAGGGATCAGCCCCAGCATTTT
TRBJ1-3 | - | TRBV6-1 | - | CASSEGSSGNTIYF | TGTGCCAGCAGTGAAGGCAGCTCTGGAAACACCATATATTTT
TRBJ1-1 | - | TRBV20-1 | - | CSASRWGLVTEAFF | TGCAGTGCTAGTAGGTGGGGGCTAGTGACTGAAGCTTTCTTT
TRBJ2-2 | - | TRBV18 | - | CASSPAGNTGELFF | TGTGCCAGCTCACCGGCGGGGAACACCGGGGAGCTGTTTTTT
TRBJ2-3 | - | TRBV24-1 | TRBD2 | CATSDSLGLAALQYF | TGTGCCACCAGTGATTCGCTTGGACTAGCCGCATTGCAGTATTTT
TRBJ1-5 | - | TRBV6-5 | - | CASSYTVDKGQPQHF | TGTGCCAGCAGTTACACCGTCGACAAAGGTCAGCCCCAGCATTTT
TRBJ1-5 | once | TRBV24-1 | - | CATSDSLGGGQPQHF | TGTGCCACCAGTGATTCGCTAGGGGGTGGACAGCCCCAGCATTTT
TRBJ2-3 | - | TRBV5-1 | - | CASSLLGGTDTQYF | TGCGCCAGCAGCTTGTTAGGGGGTACAGATACGCAGTATTTT
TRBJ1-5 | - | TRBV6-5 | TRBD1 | CASSSDRGFPNQPQHF | TGTGCCAGCAGTTCGGACAGGGGATTTCCCAATCAGCCCCAGCATTTT
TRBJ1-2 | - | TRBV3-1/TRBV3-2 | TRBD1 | CASSPGQGSGYTF | TGTGCCAGCAGCCCCGGACAGGGTAGTGGCTACACCTTC
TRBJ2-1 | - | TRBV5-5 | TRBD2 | CASSLRTSGYNEQFF | TGTGCCAGCAGCTTGAGGACTAGCGGCTACAATGAGCAGTTCTTC
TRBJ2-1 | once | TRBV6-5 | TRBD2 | CASMSGRSTYNEQFF | TGTGCCAGCATGAGCGGGAGGTCAACCTACAATGAGCAGTTCTTC
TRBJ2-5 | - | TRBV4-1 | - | CASSQDSAGAAETQYF | TGCGCCAGCAGCCAAGATTCCGCGGGGGCTGCAGAGACCCAGTACTTC
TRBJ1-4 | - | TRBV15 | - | CATSRDSGAYNEKLFF | TGTGCCACCAGCAGAGATAGCGGGGCATATAATGAAAAACTGTTTTTT
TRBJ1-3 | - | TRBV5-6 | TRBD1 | CASSFPGQGSTIYF | TGTGCCAGCAGTTTTCCGGGACAGGGATCCACCATATATTTT
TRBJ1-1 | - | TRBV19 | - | CASSINRDAEAFF | TGTGCCAGTAGTATCAACAGGGATGCTGAAGCTTTCTTT
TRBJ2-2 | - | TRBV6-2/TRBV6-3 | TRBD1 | CASSYFTGATGELFF | TGTGCCAGCAGTTATTTTACAGGGGCCACCGGGGAGCTGTTTTTT
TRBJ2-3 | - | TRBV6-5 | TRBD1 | CASSRTGYTTDTQYF | TGTGCCAGCAGTAGGACAGGGTATACGACAGATACGCAGTATTTT
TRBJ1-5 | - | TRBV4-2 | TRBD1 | CASSQESGQGGQPQHF | TGTGCCAGCAGCCAAGAATCGGGACAGGGAGGTCAGCCCCAGCATTTT
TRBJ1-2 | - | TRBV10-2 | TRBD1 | CASSETGGHGYTF | TGCGCCAGCAGCGAGACAGGGGGACATGGCTACACCTTC
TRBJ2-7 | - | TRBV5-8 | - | CASRENYEQYF | TGTGCCAGCAGAGAGAACTACGAGCAGTACTTC
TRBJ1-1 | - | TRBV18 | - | CASSPPGRGGTEAFF | TGTGCCAGCTCACCACCGGGTAGGGGCGGCACTGAAGCTTTCTTT
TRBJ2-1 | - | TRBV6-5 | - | CASSPSRSLAEQFF | TGTGCCAGCAGCCCCTCAAGATCACTCGCTGAGCAGTTCTTC
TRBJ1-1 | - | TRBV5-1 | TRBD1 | CASSNSVGQGDPPPAFF | TGCGCCAGCAGCAACTCCGTGGGACAGGGGGACCCTCCGCCAGCTTTCTTT